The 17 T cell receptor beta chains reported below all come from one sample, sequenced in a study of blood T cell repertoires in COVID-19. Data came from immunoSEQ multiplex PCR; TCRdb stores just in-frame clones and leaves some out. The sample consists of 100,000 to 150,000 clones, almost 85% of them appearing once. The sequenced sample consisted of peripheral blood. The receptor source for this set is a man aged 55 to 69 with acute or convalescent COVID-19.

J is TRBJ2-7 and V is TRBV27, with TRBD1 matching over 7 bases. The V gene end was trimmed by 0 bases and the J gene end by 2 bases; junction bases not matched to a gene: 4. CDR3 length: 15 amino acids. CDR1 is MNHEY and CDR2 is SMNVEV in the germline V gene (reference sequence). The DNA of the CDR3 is TGTGCCAGCAGTTTATCGAGGGGGCCGCCCTACGAGCAGTACTTC. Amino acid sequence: CASSLSRGPPYEQYF.

CDR3 sequence (DNA): TGTGCCAGCAGCTTATCCCCCGGGGAGGGAAATCAGCCCCAGCATTTT. Translation gives CASSLSPGEGNQPQHF. The V gene is TRBV11-2, the J gene TRBJ1-5; no firm D call. The length of the CDR3 is 16 residues. Germline CDR1 reads SGHAT; CDR2 reads FQNNGV. V lost 2 bases and J lost 4, with 15 bases in between. The entire variable domain, with the rest obtained from reference TRBV11-2 and TRBJ1-5, is as follows: EAGVAQSPRYKIIEKRQSVAFWCNPISGHATLYWYQQILGQGPKLLIQFQNNGVVDDSQLPKDRFSAERLKGVDSTLKIQPAKLEDSAVYLCASSLSPGEGNQPQHFGDGTRLSIL.

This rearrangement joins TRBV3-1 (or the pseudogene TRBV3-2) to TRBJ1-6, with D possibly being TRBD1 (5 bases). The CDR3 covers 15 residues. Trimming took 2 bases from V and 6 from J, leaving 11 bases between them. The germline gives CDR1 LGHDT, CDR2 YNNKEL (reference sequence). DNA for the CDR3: TGTGCCAGCAGCCAATTTCAGGGAAGTAATTCACCCCTCCACTTT. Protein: CASSQFQGSNSPLHF.

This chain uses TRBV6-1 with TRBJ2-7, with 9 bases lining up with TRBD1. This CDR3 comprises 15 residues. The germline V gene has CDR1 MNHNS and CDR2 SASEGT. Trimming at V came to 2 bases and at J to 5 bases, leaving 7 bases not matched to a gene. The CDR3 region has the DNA TGTGCCAGCAGTGAAATCCACAGGGGGCGAAACGAGCAGTACTTC. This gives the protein CASSEIHRGRNEQYF.

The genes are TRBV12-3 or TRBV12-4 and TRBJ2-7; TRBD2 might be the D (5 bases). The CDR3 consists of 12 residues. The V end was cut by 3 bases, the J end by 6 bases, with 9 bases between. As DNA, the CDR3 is TGTGCCAGCAGTTTTGGAGGTCGCGAGCAGTACTTC. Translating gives CASSFGGREQYF.

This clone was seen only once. CDR3 loop: CASSTWDRGFSPLHF. The DNA for the CDR3 is TGTGCCAGCAGCACGTGGGACAGGGGGTTTTCACCCCTCCACTTT. The chain uses TRBV9 and TRBJ1-6; the match to TRBD1 covers 11 bases. V was clipped by 4 bases and J by 9 bases; unmatched bases: 6. The germline CDR1 and CDR2 sequences are SGDLS and YYNGEE. CDR3 size: 15 residues.

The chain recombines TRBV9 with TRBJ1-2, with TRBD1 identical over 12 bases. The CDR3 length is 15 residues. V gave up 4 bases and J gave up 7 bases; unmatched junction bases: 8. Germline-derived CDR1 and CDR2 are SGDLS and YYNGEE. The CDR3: CASSRGQGALTGYTF. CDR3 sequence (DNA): TGTGCCAGCAGCAGGGGACAGGGGGCGCTTACTGGCTACACCTTC.

The chain's CDR3 is CASMSRTPIGAEAFF. CDR3 nucleotide sequence: TGTGCCAGCATGAGTAGGACTCCAATCGGGGCTGAAGCTTTCTTT. The chain couples TRBV6-5 to TRBJ1-1, with D hard to call. V lost 7 bases, J lost 6 bases, and 21 bases lay in between. CDR3 length equals 15 residues. Germline lookup yields CDR1 MNHEY and CDR2 SVGAGI.

The CDR3 DNA reads TGCGCCAGCAGCCAAGATGAGCGGGGGGCGCTTGCTGAAGCTTTCTTT. Protein product: CASSQDERGALAEAFF. J is TRBJ1-1 and V is TRBV4-1; D is possibly TRBD1 (6 bases). Germline CDR1 is MGHRA and CDR2 is YSYEKL. There are 16 residues in the CDR3. With 0 bases removed from V and 6 bases from J, the gap between germline ends came to 17 bases.

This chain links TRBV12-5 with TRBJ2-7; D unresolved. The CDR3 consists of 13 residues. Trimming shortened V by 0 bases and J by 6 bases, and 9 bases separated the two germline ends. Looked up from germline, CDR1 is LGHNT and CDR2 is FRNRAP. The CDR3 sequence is CASGLVMEPEQYF. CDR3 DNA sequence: TGTGCTAGTGGTTTGGTAATGGAGCCCGAGCAGTACTTC.

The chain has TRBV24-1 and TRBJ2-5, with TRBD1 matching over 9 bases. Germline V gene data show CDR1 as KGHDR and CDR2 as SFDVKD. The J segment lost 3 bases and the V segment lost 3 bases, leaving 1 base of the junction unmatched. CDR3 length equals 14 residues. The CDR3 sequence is CATSDTGGEETQYF. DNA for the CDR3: TGTGCCACCAGTGATACAGGGGGCGAAGAGACCCAGTACTTC.

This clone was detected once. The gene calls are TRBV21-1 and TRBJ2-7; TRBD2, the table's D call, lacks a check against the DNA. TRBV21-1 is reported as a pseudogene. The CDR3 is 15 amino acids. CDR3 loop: CASRLRRRDSYEQYF. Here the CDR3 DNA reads TGTGCCAGCAGACTTCGCCGCCGGGATTCCTACGAGCAGTACTTC.

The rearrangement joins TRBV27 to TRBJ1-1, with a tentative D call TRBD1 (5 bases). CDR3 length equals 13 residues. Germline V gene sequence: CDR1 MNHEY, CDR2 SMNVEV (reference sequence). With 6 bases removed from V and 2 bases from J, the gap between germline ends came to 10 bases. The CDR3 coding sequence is TGTGCCAGCAGAGTGACAGTCAACACTGAAGCTTTCTTT. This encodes CASRVTVNTEAFF.

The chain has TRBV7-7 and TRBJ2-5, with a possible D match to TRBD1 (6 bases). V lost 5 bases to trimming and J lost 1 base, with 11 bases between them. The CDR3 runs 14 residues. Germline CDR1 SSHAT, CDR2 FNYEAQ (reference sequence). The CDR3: CASSLDRTQETQYF. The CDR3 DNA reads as TGTGCCAGCAGCCTAGACAGGACCCAAGAGACCCAGTACTTC. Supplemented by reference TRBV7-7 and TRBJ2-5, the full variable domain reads GAGVSQSPRYKVTKRGQDVTLRCDPISSHATLYWYQQALGQGPEFLTYFNYEAQPDKSGLPSDRFSAERPEGSISTLTIQRTEQRDSAMYRCASSLDRTQETQYFGPGTRLLVL.

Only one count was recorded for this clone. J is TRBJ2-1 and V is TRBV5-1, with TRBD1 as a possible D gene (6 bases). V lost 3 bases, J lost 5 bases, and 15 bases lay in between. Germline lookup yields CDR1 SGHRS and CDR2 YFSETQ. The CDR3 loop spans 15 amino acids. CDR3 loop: CASSWTATQHNEQFF. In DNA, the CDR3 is TGCGCCAGCAGCTGGACAGCCACCCAACACAATGAGCAGTTCTTC.

The CDR3 DNA is TGTGCCAGCAGCTCTCGGGGTGAAGCTTTCTTT. It yields the protein CASSSRGEAFF. This chain uses TRBV7-8 with TRBJ1-1; no reliable D call. V lost 4 bases and J 7 bases, leaving 7 bases between the germline ends. Germline lookup yields CDR1 SGHVS and CDR2 FQNEAQ. This CDR3 is built from 11 residues.

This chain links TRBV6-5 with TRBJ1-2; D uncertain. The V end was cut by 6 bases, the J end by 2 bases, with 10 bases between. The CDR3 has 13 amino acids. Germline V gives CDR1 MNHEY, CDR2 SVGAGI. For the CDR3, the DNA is TGTGCCAGCAGGGCGGGAGTAAACTATGGCTACACCTTC. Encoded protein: CASRAGVNYGYTF.